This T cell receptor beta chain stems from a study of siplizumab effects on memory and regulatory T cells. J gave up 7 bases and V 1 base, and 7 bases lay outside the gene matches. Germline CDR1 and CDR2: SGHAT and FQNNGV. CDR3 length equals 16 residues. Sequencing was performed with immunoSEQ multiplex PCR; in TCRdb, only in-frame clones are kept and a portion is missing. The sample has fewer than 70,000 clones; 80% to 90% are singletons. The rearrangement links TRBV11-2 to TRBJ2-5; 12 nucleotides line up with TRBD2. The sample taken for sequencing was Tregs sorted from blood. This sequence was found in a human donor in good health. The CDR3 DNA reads TGTGCCAGCAGCTTAGGGACTAGCGGGACCTCGGGGACCCAGTACTTC. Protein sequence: CASSLGTSGTSGTQYF.